This T cell receptor beta chain was identified during a study of identical twins. One entry per CDR3 protein results from TCRdb running MiXCR on the 5' RACE reads. The sample includes 650,000 to 750,000 distinct CDR3 sequences, 21% of them seen just once. Trimming took 3 bases from V and 5 from J, leaving 8 bases between them. This CDR3 spans 12 amino acids. In this sample, this clonotype turned up a few times. This same sample was also part of a study on T cells expressing NK-cell markers.

This TCR was sampled from a woman aged 18-29 years in good health. The sequenced sample was PBMCs. V and J are TRBV12-3 or TRBV12-4 and TRBJ2-7; D gene unclear. The CDR3 is CASSFERDEQYF. CDR3 nucleotide sequence: TGTGCCAGCAGTTTCGAAAGGGACGAGCAGTACTTC.